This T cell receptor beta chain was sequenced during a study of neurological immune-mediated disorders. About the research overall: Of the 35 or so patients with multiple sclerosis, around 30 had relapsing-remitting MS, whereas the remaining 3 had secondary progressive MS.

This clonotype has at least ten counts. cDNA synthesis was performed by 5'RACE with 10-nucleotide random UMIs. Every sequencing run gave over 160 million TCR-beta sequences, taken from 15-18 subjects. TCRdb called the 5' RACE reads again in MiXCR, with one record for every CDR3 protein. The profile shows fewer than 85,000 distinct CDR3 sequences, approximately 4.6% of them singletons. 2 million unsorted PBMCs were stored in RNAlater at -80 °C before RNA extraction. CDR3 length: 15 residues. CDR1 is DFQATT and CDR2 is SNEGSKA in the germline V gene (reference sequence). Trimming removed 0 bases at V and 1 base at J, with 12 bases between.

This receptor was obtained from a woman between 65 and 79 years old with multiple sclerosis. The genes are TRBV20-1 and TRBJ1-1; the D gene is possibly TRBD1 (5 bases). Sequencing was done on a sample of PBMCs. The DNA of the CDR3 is TGCAGTGCTAGAGATGGGGCGGGGCGGAACACTGAAGCTTTCTTT. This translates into CSARDGAGRNTEAFF.